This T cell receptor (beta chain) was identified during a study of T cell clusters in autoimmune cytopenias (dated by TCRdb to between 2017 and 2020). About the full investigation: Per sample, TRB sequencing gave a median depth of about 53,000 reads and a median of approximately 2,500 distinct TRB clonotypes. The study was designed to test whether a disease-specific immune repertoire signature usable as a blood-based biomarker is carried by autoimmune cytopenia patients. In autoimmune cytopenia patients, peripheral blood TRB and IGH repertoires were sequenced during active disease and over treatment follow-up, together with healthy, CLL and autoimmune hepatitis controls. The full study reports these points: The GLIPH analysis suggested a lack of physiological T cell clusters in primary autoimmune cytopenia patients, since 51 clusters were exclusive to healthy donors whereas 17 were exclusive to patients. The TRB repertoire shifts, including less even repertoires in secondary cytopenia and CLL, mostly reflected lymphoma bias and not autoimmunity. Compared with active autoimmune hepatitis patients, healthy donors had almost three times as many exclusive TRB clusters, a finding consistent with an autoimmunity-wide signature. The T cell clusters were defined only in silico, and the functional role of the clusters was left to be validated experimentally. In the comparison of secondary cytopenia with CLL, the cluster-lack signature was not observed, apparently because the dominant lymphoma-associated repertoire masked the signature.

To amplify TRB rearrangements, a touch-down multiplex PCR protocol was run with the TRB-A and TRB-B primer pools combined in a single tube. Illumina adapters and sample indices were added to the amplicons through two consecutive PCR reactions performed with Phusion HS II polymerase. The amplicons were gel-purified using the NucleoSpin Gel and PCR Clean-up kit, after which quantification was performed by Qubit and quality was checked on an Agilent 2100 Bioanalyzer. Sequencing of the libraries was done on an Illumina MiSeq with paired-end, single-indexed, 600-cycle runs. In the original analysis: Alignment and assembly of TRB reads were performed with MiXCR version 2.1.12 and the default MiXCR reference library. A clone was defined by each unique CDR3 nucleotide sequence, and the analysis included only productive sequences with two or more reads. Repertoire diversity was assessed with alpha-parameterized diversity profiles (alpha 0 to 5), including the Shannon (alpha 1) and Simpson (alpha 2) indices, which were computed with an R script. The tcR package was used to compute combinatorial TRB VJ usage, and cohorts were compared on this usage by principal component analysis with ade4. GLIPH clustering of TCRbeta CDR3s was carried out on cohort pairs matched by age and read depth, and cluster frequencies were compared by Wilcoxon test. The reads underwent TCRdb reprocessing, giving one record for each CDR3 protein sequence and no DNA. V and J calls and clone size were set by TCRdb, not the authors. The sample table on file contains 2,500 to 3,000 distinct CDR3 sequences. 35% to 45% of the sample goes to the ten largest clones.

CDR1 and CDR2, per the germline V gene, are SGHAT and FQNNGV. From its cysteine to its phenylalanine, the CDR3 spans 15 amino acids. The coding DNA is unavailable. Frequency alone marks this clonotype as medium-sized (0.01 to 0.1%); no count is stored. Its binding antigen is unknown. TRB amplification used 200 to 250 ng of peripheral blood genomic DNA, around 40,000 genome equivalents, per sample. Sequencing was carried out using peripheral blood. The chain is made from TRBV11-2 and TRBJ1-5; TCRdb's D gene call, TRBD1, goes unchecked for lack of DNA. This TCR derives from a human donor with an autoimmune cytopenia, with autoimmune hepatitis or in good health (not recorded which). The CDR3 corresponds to CASSLDPRTNQPQHF.